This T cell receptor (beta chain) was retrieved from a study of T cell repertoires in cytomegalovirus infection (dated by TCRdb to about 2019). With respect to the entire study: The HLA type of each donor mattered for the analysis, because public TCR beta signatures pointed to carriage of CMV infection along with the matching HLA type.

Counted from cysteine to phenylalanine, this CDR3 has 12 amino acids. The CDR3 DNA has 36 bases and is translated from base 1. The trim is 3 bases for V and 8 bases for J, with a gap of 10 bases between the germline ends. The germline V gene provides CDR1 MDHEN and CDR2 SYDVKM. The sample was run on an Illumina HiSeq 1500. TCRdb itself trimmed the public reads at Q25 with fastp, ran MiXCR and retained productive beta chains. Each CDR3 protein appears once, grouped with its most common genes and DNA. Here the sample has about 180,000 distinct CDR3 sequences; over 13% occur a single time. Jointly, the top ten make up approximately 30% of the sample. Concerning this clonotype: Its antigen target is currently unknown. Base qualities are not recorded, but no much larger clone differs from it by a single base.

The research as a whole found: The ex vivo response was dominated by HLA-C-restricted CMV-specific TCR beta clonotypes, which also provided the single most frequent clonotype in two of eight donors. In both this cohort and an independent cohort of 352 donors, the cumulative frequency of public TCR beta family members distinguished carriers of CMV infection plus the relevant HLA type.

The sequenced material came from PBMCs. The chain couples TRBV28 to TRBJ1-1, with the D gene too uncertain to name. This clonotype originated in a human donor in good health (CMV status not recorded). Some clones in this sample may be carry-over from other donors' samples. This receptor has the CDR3 CASSLRGSEAFF. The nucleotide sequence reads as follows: TGTGCCAGCAGTTTGCGAGGGAGCGAAGCTTTCTTT.